A single sample gave rise to the 26 T cell receptor beta chains below, sequenced in a study of metastatic and nonmetastatic thyroid tumors. TCRdb re-called the PCR reads with MiXCR. The top ten hold 15% to 18% of the sample, which has approximately 17,000 clones, 28% seen once. Thyroid surgery was preceded by no treatment in any patient. Sequenced material: tumor tissue. The receptors were gathered from a female donor with papillary thyroid cancer or a benign thyroid nodule (not recorded which). Some clones in this sample may be carry-over from other donors' samples.

This sequence joins TRBV27 and TRBJ2-7; 8 bases are shared with TRBD2. V lost 5 bases and J lost 2; bases outside the gene matches: 5. The CDR3 contains 14 residues. The germline gives CDR1 MNHEY, CDR2 SMNVEV (reference sequence). CDR3 protein: CASSRTSSAYEQYF. The CDR3, as DNA: TGTGCCAGCAGTAGGACTAGCAGTGCCTACGAGCAGTACTTC.

In its sample, this clone was seen many times. The chain couples TRBV7-2 to TRBJ2-7; D is unresolved. The CDR3 length is 15 residues. The germline gives CDR1 SGHTA, CDR2 FQGNSA. V was clipped by 2 bases and J by 2 bases, with 13 bases between them. CDR3 residues: CASSLMSSTAYEQYF. As DNA, the CDR3 is TGTGCCAGCAGCTTAATGTCCAGTACAGCCTACGAGCAGTACTTC.

Ten or more counts support this clone. The chain joins TRBV5-1 to TRBJ1-4; D not resolved. Trimming left V 0 bases short and J 2 bases short, with 2 bases between. The CDR3 is 13 amino acids. The germline V gene has CDR1 SGHRS and CDR2 YFSETQ. The CDR3 region is CASSLATNEKLFF. DNA of the CDR3: TGCGCCAGCAGCTTGGCCACTAATGAAAAACTGTTTTTT.

The V and J genes are TRBV11-1 and TRBJ2-2; tentatively, D is TRBD1 (6 bases). The germline gives CDR1 SGHAT, CDR2 FQDESV (reference sequence). V lost 6 bases and J 0 bases, leaving 14 bases between the germline ends. The CDR3 has 16 amino acids. The chain's CDR3 is CASRREQGSNTGELFF. CDR3 in DNA: TGTGCCAGCAGACGGGAACAGGGCTCGAACACCGGGGAGCTGTTTTTT.

The table lists this clone with many counts. The same CDR3 also results from other DNA sequences found in this sample. This chain uses TRBV5-5 with TRBJ2-7, with no clear D. Trimming removed 1 base at V and 7 bases at J, with 15 bases between. CDR3 length: 14 amino acids. CDR1 SGHKS and CDR2 YYEKEE come from the germline V gene (reference sequence). The CDR3 DNA is TGTGCCAGCAGCTTGTCATCAACTTTATCTGAGCAGTACTTC. Its translation: CASSLSSTLSEQYF. Together with reference TRBV5-5 and TRBJ2-7, the CDR3 gives the full variable domain: DAGVTQSPTHLIKTRGQQVTLRCSPISGHKSVSWYQQVLGQGPQFIFQYYEKEERGRGNFPDRFSARQFPNYSSELNVNALLLGDSALYLCASSLSSTLSEQYFGPGTRLTVT.

This clone was observed a handful of times. The chain is built from TRBV6-2 or TRBV6-3 and TRBJ2-2, with D perhaps TRBD2 (6 bases). In germline, CDR1 is MNHEY, CDR2 SVGEGT. The CDR3 extends over 15 amino acids. V was cut by 6 bases and J by 3 bases, with 14 bases left in between. The CDR3 sequence is CASSSGGSYTGELFF. The DNA for the CDR3 is TGTGCCAGCAGCTCTGGGGGGTCGTACACCGGGGAGCTGTTTTTT.

This clone is medium-sized (0.01 to 0.1%) in the sample. The chain has TRBV9 and TRBJ1-5; D uncertain. Germline values: CDR1 SGDLS, CDR2 YYNGEE. The germline V and J ends were trimmed by 3 bases and 1 base, with 2 bases remaining between them. The length of the CDR3 is 12 residues. The CDR3 nucleotides are TGTGCCAGCAGCGGGAGCAATCAGCCCCAGCATTTT. Its protein is CASSGSNQPQHF.

CDR3 sequence (DNA): TGTGCCAGCAGTCGGCGAGAGGGACAGACTTACAATGAGCAGTTCTTC. Translated: CASSRREGQTYNEQFF. The rearrangement uses TRBV11-2 and TRBJ2-1; 7 nucleotides align to TRBD1. This CDR3 comprises 16 residues. V dropped 6 bases and J dropped 4; count of bases not matched to a gene: 12. Per germline, CDR1 SGHAT and CDR2 FQNNGV.

About this clone itself: One end of the junction is discordant with germline, which a read error may explain. This sequence joins TRBV12-3 or TRBV12-4 and TRBJ1-6; D unresolved. CDR3 size: 14 residues. The CDR3 DNA sequence: TGTACCAGCACCCTCGGGTCGGGGAACTCACCCCTCCACTTT. Protein sequence: CTSTLGSGNSPLHF.

Regarding this clone: Additional DNA sequences in this sample encode the identical CDR3. The DNA of the CDR3 is TGCGCCAGCAGCCGGGACAGGGGCACCGGGGAGCTGTTTTTT. Protein: CASSRDRGTGELFF. V is TRBV5-1 and J is TRBJ2-2; 10 positions agree with TRBD1. After removal of 4 bases from V and 4 bases from J, the junction contained 1 base not matched to a gene. Germline assignment: CDR1 SGHRS and CDR2 YFSETQ. The CDR3 length is 14 residues.

The J gene is TRBJ2-7, the V gene TRBV6-1; TRBD2 matches at 8 bases. CDR1 MNHNS and CDR2 SASEGT come from the germline V gene. With 5 bases clipped from V and 2 bases from J, the junction kept 11 bases outside the gene matches. The CDR3 is 16 amino acids. The CDR3 region is CASSKSVLAETYEQYF. The CDR3 bases are TGTGCCAGCAGTAAGTCCGTACTAGCGGAGACCTACGAGCAGTACTTC.

CDR3 sequence: CAWSPAPQETQYF. For the CDR3, the DNA is TGTGCCTGGTCCCCGGCCCCTCAAGAGACCCAGTACTTC. The chain links TRBV30 to TRBJ2-5; the D is unclear. The CDR3 loop spans 13 amino acids. The V end was cut by 5 bases, the J end by 2 bases, with 12 bases between. CDR1 is GTSNPN and CDR2 is SVGIG in the germline V gene (reference sequence).

The rearrangement joins TRBV7-2 to TRBJ2-7, with D hard to call. The V end was cut by 1 base, the J end by 6 bases, with 16 bases between. CDR1 SGHTA and CDR2 FQGNSA come from the germline V gene. The CDR3 consists of 15 residues. CDR3 sequence (DNA): TGTGCCAGCAGCTTAGGGCTCTCCCGTCAAATCGAGCAGTACTTC. Protein product: CASSLGLSRQIEQYF.

In its sample, this clone was seen a few times. The gene calls are TRBV6-1 and TRBJ1-2, with 9 nucleotides matching TRBD1. With V trimmed by 1 base and J by 8 bases, 5 bases remained unmatched. Germline values: CDR1 MNHNS, CDR2 SASEGT. This CDR3 has 14 residues. The CDR3 DNA reads TGTGCCAGCAGTGAAGTCGGGACAGGGCAAGGCTACACCTTC. It codes for CASSEVGTGQGYTF.

The table lists this clone with a few counts. With a much larger clone just one base away, this may be a read error. Other DNA sequences in the same sample also yield this CDR3. The chain carries TRBV7-8 and TRBJ2-2; D is possibly TRBD2 (6 bases). Germline CDR1 is SGHVS and CDR2 is FQNEAQ. The CDR3 sequence is 14 residues long. This chain's CDR3 is CASSFGPRSGGLFF. The CDR3 DNA reads as TGTGCCAGCAGCTTCGGACCGAGATCCGGGGGGCTGTTTTTT.

The table lists this clone with a few counts. The chain is built from TRBV29-1 and TRBJ2-5; 11 positions agree with TRBD1. This CDR3 comprises 14 residues. The V and J ends lost 2 bases and 10 bases, in that order; junction bases with no gene match: 9. Germline assignment: CDR1 SQVTM and CDR2 ANQGSEA. This chain's CDR3 is CSVEPHGQGADQYF. The CDR3 DNA follows: TGCAGCGTTGAACCCCACGGACAGGGGGCGGACCAGTACTTC.

CDR3 amino acids: CASSLSGLKETQYF. CDR3 nucleotides: TGTGCCAGCAGTTTATCCGGACTAAAAGAGACCCAGTACTTC. The chain recombines TRBV27 with TRBJ2-5, with a weak D call TRBD2 (6 bases). The CDR3 runs 14 residues. Per the germline V gene, CDR1 is MNHEY and CDR2 is SMNVEV (reference sequence). Trimming left V 0 bases short and J 3 bases short, with 8 bases between.

V gene TRBV3-1 combines with J gene TRBJ2-7; 13 bases align to TRBD2. This CDR3 comprises 15 residues. The germline gives CDR1 LGHDT, CDR2 YNNKEL (reference sequence). J lost 6 bases, V lost 1 base, and 3 bases had no gene match. The CDR3 coding sequence is TGTGCCAGCAGCCAAGGGACTAGCGGGAGATCCGAGCAGTACTTC. This encodes CASSQGTSGRSEQYF.

With respect to this clone: Being one base from a much bigger clone, this may be a read error. The same CDR3 is also encoded by other DNA sequences in this sample. The chain has TRBV20-1 and TRBJ1-5, with D unclear. The CDR3 length is 13 residues. Germline V gives CDR1 DFQATT, CDR2 SNEGSKA (reference sequence). CDR3 region: CSAREPAGQPQHF. The CDR3 DNA is TGCAGTGCGAGAGAACCTGCGGGGCAGCCCCAGCATTTT.

At least ten counts were recorded for this clone. The chain is built from TRBV6-1 and TRBJ2-5; no clear D. CDR1 is MNHNS, CDR2 SASEGT, per germline. The CDR3 is made up of 11 amino acids. V lost 6 bases to trimming and J lost 4 bases, with 6 bases between them. The CDR3 protein is CASRALETQYF. In DNA form, the CDR3 reads TGTGCCAGCAGGGCGCTAGAGACCCAGTACTTC.

This clone was counted at least ten times. This chain uses TRBV7-9 with TRBJ2-1, with 8 positions matching TRBD1. The CDR3 is 14 residues long. Germline lookup yields CDR1 SEHNR and CDR2 FQNEAQ (reference sequence). With 5 bases clipped from V and 8 bases from J, the junction kept 8 bases outside the gene matches. Written as DNA, the CDR3 is TGTGCCAGCAGCACCCATGGACAGGGCTATGAGCAGTTCTTC. Its translation is CASSTHGQGYEQFF. Variable domain in full (rest from reference TRBV7-9 and TRBJ2-1): DTGVSQNPRHKITKRGQNVTFRCDPISEHNRLYWYRQTLGQGPEFLTYFQNEAQLEKSRLLSDRFSAERPKGSFSTLEIQRTEQGDSAMYLCASSTHGQGYEQFFGPGTRLTVL.

This clone showed up just a few times. The chain joins TRBV28 to TRBJ2-1, with 12 bases aligning to TRBD2. Germline lookup yields CDR1 MDHEN and CDR2 SYDVKM. The CDR3 has 15 amino acids. The V segment lost 5 bases and the J segment 5 bases; nucleotides outside the gene matches: 4. The CDR3 nucleotides read TGTGCCAGCAGTCATCTAGCGGGAGGGCACAATGAGCAGTTCTTC. This codes for CASSHLAGGHNEQFF.

This clone was observed at least ten times. A much larger clonotype is one base distant, so this may be a read error. This CDR3 is also generated by other DNA sequences in the sample. This chain connects TRBV12-3 or TRBV12-4 to TRBJ2-1, with 8 bases matching TRBD1. This CDR3 spans 13 amino acids. In nucleotides, the CDR3 is TGTGCTAGCAGTCAGACTCAGGGGGCTGGGCAGTTCTTC. Residues: CASSQTQGAGQFF.

In its sample, this clone was seen many times. J is TRBJ2-1 and V is TRBV4-3; 13 positions match TRBD2. The length of the CDR3 is 20 residues. The germline CDR1 and CDR2 sequences are LGHNA and YSLEER. The ends lost 4 bases at V and 1 base at J; junction bases unmatched: 13. In DNA form, the CDR3 reads TGCGCCAGCAGCCCGCGAGCGGGACTAGCGGGAATCCGGTCCTACAATGAGCAGTTCTTC. Translating it yields CASSPRAGLAGIRSYNEQFF.

This clone came up many times. This chain links TRBV29-1 with TRBJ2-2, with 12 nucleotides matching TRBD2. The CDR3 sequence is 18 residues long. Trimming removed 5 bases from V and 3 bases from J; junction bases left unmatched: 13. The germline CDR1 and CDR2 sequences are SQVTM and ANQGSEA. The CDR3 nucleotides read TGCAGCGTTCCGGCGCTAGCGGGAGGGTTAGTGGACACCGGGGAGCTGTTTTTT. This encodes CSVPALAGGLVDTGELFF.

This clone was observed many times. The J gene is TRBJ1-4, the V gene TRBV4-3; TRBD1 is a possible D gene (6 bases). V was trimmed by 0 bases and J by 4 bases, leaving 18 bases between them. The CDR3 extends over 18 amino acids. Per germline, CDR1 LGHNA and CDR2 YSLEER. CDR3 region: CASSQDKDWTAYNEKLFF. The CDR3 DNA reads as TGCGCCAGCAGCCAAGATAAGGATTGGACAGCGTATAATGAAAAACTGTTTTTT.